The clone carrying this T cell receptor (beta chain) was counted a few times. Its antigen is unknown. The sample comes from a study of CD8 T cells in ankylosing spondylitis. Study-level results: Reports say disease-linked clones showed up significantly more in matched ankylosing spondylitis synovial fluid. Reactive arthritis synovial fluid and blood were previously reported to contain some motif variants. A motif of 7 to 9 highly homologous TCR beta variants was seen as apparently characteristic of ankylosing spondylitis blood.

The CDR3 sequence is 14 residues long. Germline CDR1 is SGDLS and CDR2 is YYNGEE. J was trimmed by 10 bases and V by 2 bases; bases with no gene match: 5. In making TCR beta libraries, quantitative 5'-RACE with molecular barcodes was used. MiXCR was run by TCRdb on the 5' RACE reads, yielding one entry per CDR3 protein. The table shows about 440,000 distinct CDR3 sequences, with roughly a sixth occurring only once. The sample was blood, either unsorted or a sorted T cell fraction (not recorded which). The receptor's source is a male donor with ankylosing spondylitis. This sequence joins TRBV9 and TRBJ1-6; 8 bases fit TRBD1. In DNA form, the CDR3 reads TGTGCCAGCAGCGTGGCCAGGGGGCAATCACCCCTCCACTTT. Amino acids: CASSVARGQSPLHF.